Here is one T cell receptor beta chain with its context. Per the study methods: There were no quality scores in the junction-only immunoSEQ sequences, so filtering differed. Profiled with immunoSEQ multiplex PCR; TCRdb holds only in-frame clones, not every one. From that table come the V and J calls and clone size; the DNA was used to work out D and trimming. The table has roughly 1,000,000 clones, 75% to 85% seen once. This specimen comes from a study of shared clonotypes between healthy human individuals. CDR3 length: 16 amino acids. In germline, CDR1 is LGHNA, CDR2 YSLEER. V lost 5 bases and J lost 4, with 18 bases in between.

Specimen: memory CD4+ T cells from PBMCs. The subset here: CD45RA-negative fraction. The V and J genes are TRBV4-3 and TRBJ2-1; D is possibly TRBD2 (5 bases). The source of this sequence is a man aged 18 to 30 in good health. Some clones in this sample may be carry-over from other donors' samples. In nucleotides, the CDR3 is TGCGCCAGCAGCAGTCTGTCGGGGATGACGTACAATGAGCAGTTCTTC. Its translation is CASSSLSGMTYNEQFF.